The clone carrying this T cell receptor beta chain turned up a few times. No antigen is known for it. The data were taken from a study of CD8 T cells in ankylosing spondylitis. Study-level points and caveats: It appeared that ankylosing spondylitis blood was characterized by a TCR beta motif of several highly homologous variants.

Trimming pared 5 bases from V and 0 bases from J, leaving 8 bases between. This CDR3 has 13 residues. The germline CDR1 and CDR2 sequences are KGHSH and LQKENI. TCRdb reanalysed the 5' RACE reads using MiXCR and keeps one entry per CDR3 protein. The table shows 300,000 to 400,000 distinct CDR3 sequences, with about 22% occurring only once. This rearrangement joins TRBV18 to TRBJ2-7, with unresolved D. This TCR derives from a male donor with ankylosing spondylitis. Sequenced material: blood, either unsorted or a sorted T cell fraction (not recorded which). The CDR3 DNA reads as TGTGCCAGCTCAGTAAGGGACTCCTACGAGCAGTACTTC. This sequence encodes CASSVRDSYEQYF. Looking up the rest from reference TRBV18 and TRBJ2-7 gives the full variable domain: NAGVMQNPRHLVRRRGQEARLRCSPMKGHSHVYWYRQLPEEGLKFMVYLQKENIIDESGMPKERFSAEFPKEGPSILRIQQVVRGDSAAYFCASSVRDSYEQYFGPGTRLTVT.